The subject of this entry is one T cell receptor (beta chain). Recovery meant two consecutive negative NP/OP PCR tests, professional clearance, or resolved symptoms. The entry originates in a study of blood T cell repertoires in COVID-19. Germline-derived CDR1 and CDR2 are LNHDA and SQIVND (reference sequence). J was trimmed by 0 bases and V by 2 bases; bases with no gene match: 8. The CDR3 is 18 amino acids. Only in-frame clones appear in the TCRdb table, and some are missing; sequencing was by immunoSEQ multiplex PCR. The sample carries hundreds of thousands of clones, about nine tenths recorded once.

This receptor was obtained from a woman aged 55-69 years who had recovered from COVID-19. The V and J genes are TRBV19 and TRBJ1-5, with 9 bases that match TRBD1. Sequenced sample: PBMCs or T cells enriched from blood (not recorded which). Here the CDR3 DNA reads TGTGCCAGTAGTATATTACCGGGACAGGGCTATAGCAATCAGCCCCAGCATTTT. Its protein product is CASSILPGQGYSNQPQHF.